The 9 T cell receptor beta chains in this list originate from one sample, sequenced in a study of CD8+ T cells in alopecia areata. RNA was isolated and reverse transcribed to cDNA, the sequencing template. Assay used: immunoSEQ multiplex PCR; TCRdb lists only in-frame clones, some missing. The profile shows approximately 180,000 clones, less than 80% of them singletons. The sequencing used CD8+ T cells sorted from blood, collected at week 0. These receptors were obtained from a human donor with alopecia areata.

The rearrangement links TRBV6-1 to TRBJ2-3; 7 bases are shared with TRBD1. Per germline, CDR1 MNHNS and CDR2 SASEGT. Trimming took 6 bases from V and 3 from J; bases not matched to a gene: 6. The CDR3 consists of 14 residues. This CDR3 reads CASRETGRTDTQYF. The CDR3 DNA reads as TGTGCCAGCAGAGAGACAGGGAGAACAGATACGCAGTATTTT.

This chain joins TRBV5-6 and TRBJ2-5; 10 bases are shared with TRBD2. CDR3 size: 16 residues. Losses at the gene ends were 4 bases for V and 9 bases for J; bases not matched to a gene: 15. Looked up from germline, CDR1 is SGHDT and CDR2 is YYEEEE. CDR3 bases: TGTGCCAGCAGCGCAGGACTAGCGGACCTTCAAGGGGCCCAGTACTTC. Translated: CASSAGLADLQGAQYF.

This clone was detected only a few times. The chain uses TRBV9 and TRBJ1-6; D possibly corresponds to TRBD1 (5 bases). The CDR3 runs 13 residues. Germline V gives CDR1 SGDLS, CDR2 YYNGEE. The ends were cut back, 3 bases at V and 8 bases at J, with 9 bases in the middle. CDR3 sequence reads: CASSGLGDSPLHF. In nucleotides, the CDR3 is TGTGCCAGCAGCGGGCTGGGGGATTCACCCCTCCACTTT.

The J gene is TRBJ2-7, the V gene TRBV30; the match to TRBD1 covers 9 bases. Germline trimming cut 3 bases from V and 6 bases from J; bases unmatched to any gene: 15. The germline V gene encodes CDR1 GTSNPN and CDR2 SVGIG (reference sequence). CDR3 length: 16 residues. CDR3 sequence reads: CAWRRSRDRVESEQYF. The DNA of the CDR3 is TGTGCCTGGAGAAGGAGCCGGGACAGGGTGGAGAGCGAGCAGTACTTC.

Only a few counts were recorded for this clone. The chain couples TRBV2 to TRBJ1-2, with 9 positions matching TRBD1. The ends lost 3 bases at V and 8 bases at J; junction bases unmatched: 7. Germline CDR1 and CDR2: SNHLY and FYNNEI. The length of the CDR3 is 14 residues. The CDR3 sequence: CASSDGGTGSGYTF. The CDR3 DNA reads TGTGCCAGCAGTGATGGGGGGACAGGGTCCGGCTACACCTTC.

The chain joins TRBV2 to TRBJ2-7; TRBD2 aligns across 8 bases. This CDR3 region has 12 residues. Germline loops: CDR1 SNHLY, CDR2 FYNNEI. The ends lost 8 bases at V and 4 bases at J; junction bases unmatched: 4. The CDR3 region has the DNA TGTGCCAGCTTCGGGGGGGTGTACGAGCAGTACTTC. Its translation is CASFGGVYEQYF.

This chain links TRBV4-1 with TRBJ2-7; 8 positions agree with TRBD1. CDR3 length: 15 amino acids. Germline V gene sequence: CDR1 MGHRA, CDR2 YSYEKL. The trim removed 1 base at V and 5 bases at J, leaving 7 bases unmatched. The CDR3 bases are TGCGCCAGCAGCCAAGCCCCGGACAGGGTGAACGAGCAGTACTTC. Translation: CASSQAPDRVNEQYF.

This clone was observed a handful of times. The chain couples TRBV19 to TRBJ2-3; D ambiguous. Between the trimmed V and J ends, which lost 8 bases and 4 bases, there was a span of 4 bases. This CDR3 is built from 10 residues. CDR1 is LNHDA and CDR2 is SQIVND in the germline V gene (reference sequence). The CDR3: CASQADTQYF. CDR3 coding DNA: TGTGCCAGTCAGGCAGATACGCAGTATTTT.

The V and J genes are TRBV5-6 and TRBJ2-7; no clear D gene. V lost 2 bases and J lost 11, with 17 bases in between. Germline CDR1 and CDR2: SGHDT and YYEEEE. CDR3 length equals 13 residues. CDR3 coding DNA: TGTGCCAGCAGCTTATCCGGAGCCGTCGTGGAGTACTTC. Amino acid sequence: CASSLSGAVVEYF.